These T cell receptor beta chains were read from a single sample in a study of STAT3 mutations in large granular lymphocyte leukemia. Only in-frame clones appear in the TCRdb table, and some are missing; sequencing was by immunoSEQ multiplex PCR. The sample records some 570 clones, 30% to 35% being singletons. The specimen was peripheral blood mononuclear cells. The receptors originated from a male patient aged 50 to 59 with T-cell large granular lymphocyte leukemia. Some clones in this sample may be carry-over from other donors' samples. Both conserved end residues are part of each CDR3. The order of the fields is D gene, clone size, J gene, V gene, CDR3 DNA, CDR3 protein. D genes are given only for firm matches. Rows may omit the clone size; those that give it use once, few, many or a size class.

>-|-|TRBJ2-7|TRBV18
TGTGCCAGCTCACCTAGTAGCGGACTCTACGAGCAGTACTTC
CASSPSSGLYEQYF
>-|-|TRBJ2-7|TRBV7-9
TGTGCCAGCAGCCCCGAACAGAGATACGAGCAGTACTTC
CASSPEQRYEQYF
>TRBD2|-|TRBJ2-1|TRBV2
TGTGCCAGCCCCGGGGGGGGGACCTACAATGAGCAGTTCTTC
CASPGGGTYNEQFF
>-|medium-sized|TRBJ2-5|TRBV21-1
TGTGCCAGCAGCAAAGTGAACGGTAATAGCGGGACCCAGTACTTC
CASSKVNGNSGTQYF
>-|-|TRBJ2-5|TRBV4-2
TGTGCCAGCAGCCAAGATATAAGGGGAGAGACCCAGTACTTC
CASSQDIRGETQYF
>-|-|TRBJ1-2|TRBV2
TGTGCCAGCAGACCCGACACCTCTGGAGGCTACACCTTC
CASRPDTSGGYTF
>-|large|TRBJ2-2|TRBV28
TGTGCCAGCAGTTTTCGGGGGACCGGGGAGCTGTTTTTT
CASSFRGTGELFF
>-|few|TRBJ1-5|TRBV7-9
TGTGCCAGCAGCTCCACAGGGAGGGATCAGCCCCAGCATTTT
CASSSTGRDQPQHF
>TRBD2|hyperexpanded|TRBJ2-7|TRBV27
TGTGCCAGCAGCAGACTAGCTGGTGAGCAGTACTTC
CASSRLAGEQYF
>-|medium-sized|TRBJ2-2|TRBV28
TGTGCCAGCAGTTTAAGGGGCACCGGGGAGCTGTTTTTT
CASSLRGTGELFF
>-|-|TRBJ2-3|TRBV13
TGTGCCAGCAGCGCCCAGACAGATACGCAGTATTTT
CASSAQTDTQYF
>-|large|TRBJ2-7|TRBV27
TGTGCCAGCAGTTTACTAGGGTACGAGCAGTACTTC
CASSLLGYEQYF
>-|-|TRBJ1-5|TRBV18
TGTGCCAGCTCAGAATCCAGGGAGGGGTGTCCCCAGCATTTT
CASSESREGCPQHF
>TRBD2|-|TRBJ2-1|TRBV5-1
TGCGCCAGCAGCTCATCTACTAGCGGGTTCTACAATGAGCAGTTCTTC
CASSSSTSGFYNEQFF
>-|-|TRBJ2-1|TRBV5-4
TGTGCCAGCAGCTTGAGGGAAAATGAGCAGTTCTTC
CASSLRENEQFF
>-|-|TRBJ2-5|TRBV18
TGTGCCAGCTCAAAGCAGTACCAAGAGACCCAGTACTTC
CASSKQYQETQYF
>-|-|TRBJ2-1|TRBV29-1
TGCAGCGTTGAATTAGCGGAGCAGTTCTTC
CSVELAEQFF
>-|-|TRBJ1-5|TRBV7-9
TGTGCCAGCAGCCCAGGGGAGGCTCAGCCCCAGCATTTT
CASSPGEAQPQHF
>-|few|TRBJ2-3|TRBV19
TGTGCCAGTAGTATGGAGGATACGCAGTATTTT
CASSMEDTQYF
>TRBD1|large|TRBJ2-2|TRBV19
TGTGCCACCTTTGACAGGGGCCGGTCTAACGGGGAGCTGTTTTTT
CATFDRGRSNGELFF
>-|-|TRBJ2-7|TRBV25-1
TGTGCCACCAACCCGGGGGGCAGGTCCGAGCAGTACTTC
CATNPGGRSEQYF
>-|-|TRBJ2-7|TRBV2
TGTGCCAGCAGTGAACAAGTCCACTACTACGAGCAGTACTTC
CASSEQVHYYEQYF
>-|-|TRBJ2-7|TRBV25-1
TGTGCCAGCAGTCCCCACCTCGGCAGGGGAGAGTACTTC
CASSPHLGRGEYF
>-|-|TRBJ1-5|TRBV9
TGTGCCAGCAACAGACCAGGGCAGCCCCAGCATTTT
CASNRPGQPQHF
>-|few|TRBJ2-5|TRBV7-2
TGTGCCAGCAGCTTAGGGTCGCGAGAGACCCAGTACTTC
CASSLGSRETQYF
>TRBD1|-|TRBJ1-5|TRBV4-1
TGCGCCAGCAGCCAAGAGGGGACAGGGGTTATGGGGCCCCAGCATTTT
CASSQEGTGVMGPQHF
>-|-|TRBJ2-3|TRBV27
TGTGCCAGCAGTCCCCCCGGGACGCCGGGCGATACGCAGTATTTT
CASSPPGTPGDTQYF
>TRBD1|-|TRBJ2-3|TRBV5-4
TGTGCCAGCAGCTTGACAGGGGGCAAAGATACGCAGTATTTT
CASSLTGGKDTQYF
>-|medium-sized|TRBJ2-3|TRBV6-5
TGTGCCAGTAAGGCTAGCGGCACAGATACGCAGTATTTT
CASKASGTDTQYF
>-|once|TRBJ2-7|TRBV2
TGTGCCAGCAGTGAAAGCCTAGTTAAGGAAGCGCAGTACTTC
CASSESLVKEAQYF